The source of this TCR beta chain is a study of response to subunit inactivated influenza vaccine. General study findings and limits: Few additional T cells are recruited per seasonal influenza vaccination, authors suggested.

On this clonotype itself: Its antigen is still unknown.

TCRdb reanalysed the RT-PCR reads using MiXCR and keeps one entry per CDR3 protein. The data hold around 470,000 distinct CDR3 sequences, with approximately 6.9% observed a single time. This CDR3 is 15 amino acids long. Trimming removed 10 bases from V and 2 bases from J; junction bases left unmatched: 7. CDR1 is MNHNS and CDR2 is SASEGT in the germline V gene. Sequenced here: PBMCs from blood, sampled less than 25 months after vaccination. The origin of this receptor is a man aged 45 to 75 who received an inactivated influenza vaccine. The gene calls are TRBV6-1 and TRBJ2-1; TRBD2 aligns across 11 bases. This CDR3 reads CATSTSGAPYNEQFF. The CDR3 coding sequence is TGTGCCACTTCGACTAGCGGGGCCCCCTACAATGAGCAGTTCTTC.